This T cell receptor (beta chain) was sequenced for a study of blood T cell repertoires in COVID-19 (TCRdb year 2020). Notes on the research overall: Collaborator samples came from the United States, Italy and Spain and covered acute and convalescent phases of COVID-19. The material from the prospective study consisted of cDNA or gDNA derived from T cells, B-cell-depleted T cells, or PBMCs. Deeply sampled blood TCRbeta repertoires from subjects exposed to, actively infected with, or recovered from COVID-19 were included in the dataset. The repertoires were released in a freely available public database meant as a resource for research on the immune response to SARS-CoV-2. Samples were obtained from the ongoing ImmuneRACE study (first 160 participants) and from about 1,300 subjects provided by 6 global collaborators. A de-identified subject ID, COVID-19 status, age in years and sex were almost always included in the sample metadata. Where available, HLA class I and class II types were taken from metadata supplied by the sample provider and were not determined by assay-based typing.

Overall study outcomes, separate from this receptor: How much clinical and demographic metadata was included differed by source and by participant, and the metadata was provided uncurated.

The collaborating institutions used their own protocols to collect whole blood in K2EDTA tubes. For TCRbeta analysis, collaborators shipped samples in one of three forms: frozen whole blood, isolated PBMCs, or DNA extracted from either of those sample types. This clone was seen only once. The antigen it binds to is not known. No much larger clone is present one base from it, and per-base qualities are unavailable. Counted from cysteine to phenylalanine, this CDR3 has 14 amino acids. The entry retains the CDR3 DNA only, 42 bases that are in frame from base 1. CDR1 and CDR2, looked up from the germline V gene, are SGHRS and YFSETQ. The germline V and J ends show losses of 5 bases and 4 bases respectively, and no gene match explains 7 bases of the junction. The immunoSEQ Assay, a bias-controlled multiplex PCR, was used to amplify TCRbeta CDR3 regions from genomic DNA. The paper's data handling went like this. The number of nucleated cells in each sample was estimated from the amplification of reference gene primers within the assay. Sequence reads were collapsed and filtered to measure the absolute abundance of every unique TCRbeta CDR3 rearrangement. For each sample, productive Simpson clonality was calculated as the square root of Simpson's diversity index over productive rearrangements. The source is immuneACCESS, and TCRdb retained only in-frame sequences with V and J called. Part of the clones is not carried over; for the studies checked, unresolved V genes explain less than half of this, and the remainder is unexplained. V and J calls plus clone size are reproduced from that table; the DNA served to infer D and trimming. For this sample the table gives some 120,000 clones, of which approximately 82% were detected only once. 7% to 9.5% of the sample rests with the top ten.

The clonotype was recovered from a man aged 70-80 years with active or convalescent COVID-19. Sequencing was carried out using peripheral blood. The chain uses TRBV5-1 and TRBJ2-5, with 8 central nucleotides matching TRBD1. The CDR3 region has the sequence CASSLNDRGETQYF. In nucleotides, the sequence is TGCGCCAGCAGTTTAAATGACAGGGGAGAGACCCAGTACTTC. The variable domain in full, with residues beyond the CDR3 obtained from the reference TRBV5-1 and TRBJ2-5 genes, is KAGVTQTPRYLIKTRGQQVTLSCSPISGHRSVSWYQQTPGQGLQFLFEYFSETQRNKGNFPGRFSGRQFSNSRSEMNVSTLELGDSALYLCASSLNDRGETQYFGPGTRLLVL.